This is a list of T cell receptor beta chains from one sample in a study of T cells in tumors after PD-1 blockade. TCRdb's table, derived via immunoSEQ multiplex PCR, lists solely in-frame clones and lacks some. Of around 60,000 clones in the sample, roughly 78% were seen once. Here the sequenced sample was PBMCs, taken before anti-PD-1 treatment. These receptors were taken from a human donor with basal cell carcinoma. Each CDR3 is given with its conserved first and last residue. D genes are given only for firm matches. Size tells how often a clone was seen (once, few, many) or the class of an expanded clone, and some rows leave it out.

cdr3_nt	cdr3_aa	clone_size	d_call	v_call	j_call
TGTGCCAGCACCCGGGGCCTATATGGCTACACCTTC	CASTRGLYGYTF	NA	NA	TRBV7-9	TRBJ1-2
TGTGCCAGCAGCTTAGAGACATTCTATGGCTACACCTTC	CASSLETFYGYTF	NA	NA	TRBV7-9	TRBJ1-2
TGCGCCAGCAGCTTGGCTTGGTCCGGGACAGCCAACTATGGCTACACCTTC	CASSLAWSGTANYGYTF	few	TRBD1	TRBV5-1	TRBJ1-2
TGTGCCAGCAGCCCCCAGCGGGGGGGCCTCAATGAGCAGTTCTTC	CASSPQRGGLNEQFF	NA	TRBD2	TRBV7-2	TRBJ2-1
TGTGCCAGCAGTTACCTTGGGGAGGGCAATGAGCAGTTCTTC	CASSYLGEGNEQFF	NA	TRBD2	TRBV6-5	TRBJ2-1
TGCAGCGTCGAAGGGACAGGGAATTTGGCGCGGCAGTACTTC	CSVEGTGNLARQYF	NA	TRBD1	TRBV29-1	TRBJ2-7
TGTGCCAGCAGCCCAGGGGGATATGAGCAGTTCTTC	CASSPGGYEQFF	few	TRBD1	TRBV6-5	TRBJ2-1
TGTGCCAGCAGACCGACAGGGGGAATGCCCCAGCATTTT	CASRPTGGMPQHF	NA	TRBD1	TRBV12-3/TRBV12-4	TRBJ1-5
TGTGCCAGCTCACGAGGACCGGGACTCCGCGGCGGGGAGACCCAGTACTTC	CASSRGPGLRGGETQYF	NA	NA	TRBV18	TRBJ2-5
TGTGCCACCAGCAGAGGCACCCCGAGCTCCTACGAGCAGTACTTC	CATSRGTPSSYEQYF	NA	NA	TRBV15	TRBJ2-7
TGCGCCAGCAGCCAAGGTCTGGTCAATAATTCACCCCTCCACTTT	CASSQGLVNNSPLHF	NA	NA	TRBV4-1	TRBJ1-6
TGTGCCAGCAGTTCCGGGGCCGGCGGGGAAAAACTGTTTTTT	CASSSGAGGEKLFF	NA	NA	TRBV25-1	TRBJ1-4
TGTGCCAGTAGTACCGGGGGGCTGGGAAACACCATATATTTT	CASSTGGLGNTIYF	NA	NA	TRBV19	TRBJ1-3
TGTGCCAGCAGCTTATCCACGGCCACCCACGAGCAGTACTTC	CASSLSTATHEQYF	NA	NA	TRBV7-9	TRBJ2-7
TGTGCCAGCAGTTATGGGACAGGGAATCAGCCCCAGCATTTT	CASSYGTGNQPQHF	NA	TRBD1	TRBV27	TRBJ1-5
TGCGCCAGCAGCCAAACCGGGACTAGCGGCTACAATGAGCAGTTCTTC	CASSQTGTSGYNEQFF	NA	TRBD2	TRBV4-1	TRBJ2-1
TGTGCCAGCAGTTATTTGTACACTAACTATGGCTACACCTTC	CASSYLYTNYGYTF	NA	NA	TRBV6-2/TRBV6-3	TRBJ1-2
TGCGCCAGCAGGATCGGGACATCGAGGGAGCAGTACTTC	CASRIGTSREQYF	NA	NA	TRBV5-1	TRBJ2-7
TGCGCCAGCAGCTTGGACGGGGGGCCCGGTCAGCCCCAGCATTTT	CASSLDGGPGQPQHF	few	NA	TRBV5-1	TRBJ1-5
TGTGCCAGCAGCCCAAGGGGGGGAGGGTCCTACGAGCAGTACTTC	CASSPRGGGSYEQYF	NA	NA	TRBV5-4	TRBJ2-7
TGTGCCAGTAGTATCGACAAATACACCTACGAGCAGTACTTC	CASSIDKYTYEQYF	NA	NA	TRBV19	TRBJ2-7
TGTGCCAGCAGCTCTAACCGTCCCCAGGGGGAAGGGGCCAACGTCCTGACTTTC	CASSSNRPQGEGANVLTF	NA	TRBD1	TRBV7-3	TRBJ2-6
TGTGCCATCAGTGAGTCTCCAGGGGGCTCCTATGGCTACACCTTC	CAISESPGGSYGYTF	NA	TRBD1	TRBV10-3	TRBJ1-2
TGTGCCAGCAGCAACAGGGCCCTGAGCACAGATACGCAGTATTTT	CASSNRALSTDTQYF	NA	NA	TRBV6-5	TRBJ2-3
TGTGCCAGCAGCTCCTCGATAGCGGCCTGGGGCGAGCAGTACTTC	CASSSSIAAWGEQYF	NA	NA	TRBV7-9	TRBJ2-7
TGTGCCAGCAGCTACGAGGGGCGTAGAGGATTCAATGAGCAGTTCTTC	CASSYEGRRGFNEQFF	NA	NA	TRBV9	TRBJ2-1
TGCGCCAGCAGCACCGACCTTGCCAAAAACATTCAGTACTTC	CASSTDLAKNIQYF	NA	NA	TRBV5-1	TRBJ2-4
TGTGCCAGCAGCGTTGGATCCTCTTTTTACAATGAGCAGTTCTTC	CASSVGSSFYNEQFF	NA	NA	TRBV6-5	TRBJ2-1
TGCACCAGCAGCCAAGGGGACAACACTGAAGCTTTCTTT	CTSSQGDNTEAFF	NA	NA	TRBV1	TRBJ1-1
TGTGCCAGCAGCTCTAGCGGGGGGGCAGGCGAGACCCAGTACTTC	CASSSSGGAGETQYF	NA	TRBD2	TRBV7-9	TRBJ2-5
TGTGCCAGCAGTTACTCAAGGGGGTCGGGCACTGAAGCTTTCTTT	CASSYSRGSGTEAFF	few	NA	TRBV6-5	TRBJ1-1
TGTGCCAGCAGCCAAGGGACAGGAGACTATGGCTACACCTTC	CASSQGTGDYGYTF	NA	TRBD1	TRBV4-2	TRBJ1-2
TGTGCCAGCAGCGCCGGGACAGGGGGCGCGGTCACTGAAGCTTTCTTT	CASSAGTGGAVTEAFF	NA	TRBD1	TRBV9	TRBJ1-1
TGCGCCAGCAGTGAGGGTTGGGGGGGGCGGACTAATGAAAAACTGTTTTTT	CASSEGWGGRTNEKLFF	NA	NA	TRBV10-2	TRBJ1-4
TGTGCCAGCAGCTACGCAGGGAACACTGAAGCTTTCTTT	CASSYAGNTEAFF	few	NA	TRBV7-9	TRBJ1-1
TGTGCCAGCAGCCAAGAGAGTTGGGGGCGCGTTGTGATGAGCTACACCTTC	CASSQESWGRVVMSYTF	once	NA	TRBV14	TRBJ1-2
TGTGCCAGCAGCCCAGAACTAAAATCCTACGAGCAGTACTTC	CASSPELKSYEQYF	NA	NA	TRBV6-5	TRBJ2-7
TGTGCCAGCAGTTTAAGGTTCGGGACTAGCGGCCCCAAAAACATTCAGTACTTC	CASSLRFGTSGPKNIQYF	NA	TRBD2	TRBV27	TRBJ2-4
TGCGCCAGCAGCCCGGGTCGGACCATGAACACTGAAGCTTTCTTT	CASSPGRTMNTEAFF	NA	NA	TRBV5-1	TRBJ1-1
TGCAGTGCTAGTGAAGGGGGGACTGGAAACACCATATATTTT	CSASEGGTGNTIYF	NA	NA	TRBV20-1	TRBJ1-3
TGCGCCAGCAGCCAAGGGCAGGGGTCTGGAAACACCATATATTTT	CASSQGQGSGNTIYF	NA	NA	TRBV4-1	TRBJ1-3
TGTGCCAGCAGCTACAGCGGGGGGATTACAGATACGCAGTATTTT	CASSYSGGITDTQYF	NA	TRBD2	TRBV11-3	TRBJ2-3
TGCGCCAGCAGCTTGGTCGGACGAGCGGGGGGCACAGATACGCAGTATTTT	CASSLVGRAGGTDTQYF	NA	TRBD2	TRBV5-1	TRBJ2-3
TGCGCCAGCAGCTTGGGAACTCAAGGTCACGAGCAGTACTTC	CASSLGTQGHEQYF	once	NA	TRBV5-1	TRBJ2-7
TGTGCCAGCAGCACGACAGCCGGGGAGCTGTTTTTT	CASSTTAGELFF	NA	NA	TRBV5-4	TRBJ2-2
TGCGCCAGCGCCAGCGGGAGCACAGATACGCAGTATTTT	CASASGSTDTQYF	NA	NA	TRBV5-1	TRBJ2-3
TGTGCCAGCAGTTACTTACAAAAGAACACTGAAGCTTTCTTT	CASSYLQKNTEAFF	NA	NA	TRBV6-5	TRBJ1-1
TGCGCCAGCTCGTCTAGGGTTGCAGATACGCAGTATTTT	CASSSRVADTQYF	NA	NA	TRBV5-1	TRBJ2-3
TGTGCCAGCAGCACGACGGGGGCGGTCACAGATACGCAGTATTTT	CASSTTGAVTDTQYF	once	NA	TRBV7-6	TRBJ2-3
TGTGCCAGCAGCACCTCCGGGACAGGGAGCTACGAGCAGTACTTC	CASSTSGTGSYEQYF	NA	TRBD1	TRBV7-9	TRBJ2-7
TGTGCCAGCAGCCAGACAGGGGGCTTCCGAGGCTACACCTTC	CASSQTGGFRGYTF	NA	TRBD1	TRBV7-9	TRBJ1-2
TGTGCCAGCACCCAACAGGCAAATAGCAATCAGCCCCAGCATTTT	CASTQQANSNQPQHF	NA	NA	TRBV6-5	TRBJ1-5
TGCGCCAGCAGCTTGGACTACAATGAGCAGTTCTTC	CASSLDYNEQFF	NA	NA	TRBV5-1	TRBJ2-1
TGTGCCTGGAGTCAAAGGGGGGTCTTGAACACCGGGGAGCTGTTTTTT	CAWSQRGVLNTGELFF	NA	NA	TRBV30	TRBJ2-2
TGTGCCAGTTGGGACAGGGGGCTTCGTCAGCCCCAGCATTTT	CASWDRGLRQPQHF	NA	TRBD1	TRBV19	TRBJ1-5
TGCAGTGCTACCGGGCTAGATGAGCAGTTCTTC	CSATGLDEQFF	NA	NA	TRBV20-1	TRBJ2-1
TGTGCCAGCAGTGACCCGACAGGGGACAACTATGGCTACACCTTC	CASSDPTGDNYGYTF	NA	TRBD1	TRBV6-6	TRBJ1-2
TGTGCCAGCAGCTTGTGGGAGGGAGGGGATACGCAGTATTTT	CASSLWEGGDTQYF	NA	TRBD2	TRBV5-8	TRBJ2-3
TGTGCCTGGGGGGGCAGTAATCAGTATGAAAAACTGTTTTTT	CAWGGSNQYEKLFF	once	NA	TRBV30	TRBJ1-4
TGTGCCAGCAGCTTAGCACACAGCTCCTACGAGCAGTACTTC	CASSLAHSSYEQYF	NA	NA	TRBV7-2	TRBJ2-7